Sequencing of this TCR beta chain was carried out in a study of response to subunit inactivated influenza vaccine. Overall study findings and caveats: Few new T cells, the authors suggested, are recruited by each seasonal influenza vaccination.

V dropped 4 bases and J dropped 4 bases, with 14 bases sitting between them. The CDR3 runs to 15 residues. Germline loops: CDR1 SGHKS, CDR2 YYEKEE (reference sequence). The table lists this clonotype with a few counts. Its antigen is unknown. TCRdb used MiXCR to reprocess the RT-PCR reads, holding one entry per CDR3 protein. In the table there are some 300,000 distinct CDR3 sequences, approximately 21% of which are singletons. The J gene is TRBJ1-4, the V gene TRBV5-5, with D possibly being TRBD1 (5 bases). The specimen comprised PBMCs from blood, sampled less than 22 months after vaccination. The TCR was taken from a man between 50 and 75 years old who received an inactivated influenza vaccine. The CDR3 nucleotides read TGTGCCAGCAGCCCGTCGGGGCAGAATAATGAAAAACTGTTTTTT. This translates into CASSPSGQNNEKLFF. Filled out from reference TRBV5-5 and TRBJ1-4, the complete variable domain reads DAGVTQSPTHLIKTRGQQVTLRCSPISGHKSVSWYQQVLGQGPQFIFQYYEKEERGRGNFPDRFSARQFPNYSSELNVNALLLGDSALYLCASSPSGQNNEKLFFGSGTQLSVL.